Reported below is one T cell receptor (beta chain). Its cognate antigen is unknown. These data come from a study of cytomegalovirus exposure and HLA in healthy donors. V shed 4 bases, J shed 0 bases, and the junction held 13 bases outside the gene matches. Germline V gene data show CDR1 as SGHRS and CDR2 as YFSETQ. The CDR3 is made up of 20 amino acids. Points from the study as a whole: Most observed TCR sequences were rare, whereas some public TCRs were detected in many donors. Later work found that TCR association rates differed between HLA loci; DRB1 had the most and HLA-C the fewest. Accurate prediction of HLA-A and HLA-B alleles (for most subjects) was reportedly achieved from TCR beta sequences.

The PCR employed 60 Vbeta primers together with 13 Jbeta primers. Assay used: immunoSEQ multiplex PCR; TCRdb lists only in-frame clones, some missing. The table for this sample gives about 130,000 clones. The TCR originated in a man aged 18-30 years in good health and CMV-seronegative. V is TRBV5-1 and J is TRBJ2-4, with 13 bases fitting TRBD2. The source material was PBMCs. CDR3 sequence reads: CASSGGERTSGGLAKNIQYF. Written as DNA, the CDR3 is TGCGCCAGCAGCGGGGGTGAGAGGACTAGCGGGGGACTAGCCAAAAACATTCAGTACTTC.